The 4 T cell receptor beta chains reported below all come from one sample, sequenced in a study of blood T cell repertoires in COVID-19. Libraries were prepared by immunoSEQ multiplex PCR; TCRdb keeps only in-frame clonotypes and omits some of them. The data hold over 300,000 clones, with around 89% observed a single time. Sequenced: PBMCs or T cells enriched from blood (not recorded which). The receptors here all came from a woman in her twenties or thirties with acute COVID-19.

The V gene is TRBV25-1, the J gene TRBJ1-5, with 7 nucleotides matching TRBD1. J lost 7 bases, V lost 3 bases, and 6 bases had no gene match. Germline CDR1 MGHDK, CDR2 SYGVNS. The CDR3 has 14 residues. CDR3 nucleotides: TGTGCCAGCAGTGAGCAGGGGGATGGGCAGCCCCAGCATTTT. Amino acid sequence: CASSEQGDGQPQHF.

V and J are TRBV5-5 and TRBJ1-1, with TRBD1 as a possible D gene (6 bases). The CDR3 totals 15 residues. Germline V gene data show CDR1 as SGHKS and CDR2 as YYEKEE (reference sequence). The V gene lost 4 bases and the J gene lost 4 bases, with 17 bases spanning the gap. The CDR3 is CASSPGGGIATEAFF. In DNA form, the CDR3 reads TGTGCCAGCAGCCCGGGCGGGGGCATAGCCACTGAAGCTTTCTTT. Variable domain in full (rest from reference TRBV5-5 and TRBJ1-1): DAGVTQSPTHLIKTRGQQVTLRCSPISGHKSVSWYQQVLGQGPQFIFQYYEKEERGRGNFPDRFSARQFPNYSSELNVNALLLGDSALYLCASSPGGGIATEAFFGQGTRLTVV.

The chain combines TRBV19 with TRBJ1-4; 8 bases fit TRBD1. Per germline, CDR1 LNHDA and CDR2 SQIVND (reference sequence). The CDR3 spans 15 residues. V shed 7 bases, J shed 3 bases, and the junction held 7 bases outside the gene matches. The CDR3 protein is CASTTRQGPNEKLFF. The CDR3 DNA sequence: TGTGCCAGTACCACCCGACAGGGGCCTAATGAAAAACTGTTTTTT.

This chain joins TRBV29-1 and TRBJ1-3, with D maybe TRBD1 (5 bases). Per germline, CDR1 SQVTM and CDR2 ANQGSEA. This CDR3 comprises 14 residues. The V end lost 6 bases, the J end lost 2 bases, and 14 bases lay between the germline ends. CDR3 sequence (DNA): TGCAGCGTGGGAGGGACCAAACCTGGAAACACCATATATTTT. Translation gives CSVGGTKPGNTIYF. Full variable domain (missing parts from reference TRBV29-1 and TRBJ1-3): SAVISQKPSRDICQRGTSLTIQCQVDSQVTMMFWYRQQPGQSLTLIATANQGSEATYESGFVIDKFPISRPNLTFSTLTVSNMSPEDSSIYLCSVGGTKPGNTIYFGEGSWLTVV.